Each of the 30 T cell receptor beta chains below was sequenced from the same sample in a study of T cells in localized non-small cell lung cancer. The method was immunoSEQ multiplex PCR; TCRdb's version includes in-frame clones alone and lacks a portion of them. The data show 1,500 to 2,000 clones, with roughly a fifth seen just once and under 20% held by the top ten. The sample here was normal lung tissue next to the tumor, taken before any cancer treatment. The source is a woman aged 35 to 69 with stage I lung adenocarcinoma.

The V call is TRBV9, the J call TRBJ2-1; weak D call: TRBD2 (6 bases). CDR3 length equals 15 residues. V was pared by 0 bases and J by 2 bases, with 9 bases between. The germline V gene encodes CDR1 SGDLS and CDR2 YYNGEE. This CDR3 reads CASSVVIAAYNEQFF. The CDR3 DNA follows: TGTGCCAGCAGCGTAGTCATAGCGGCCTACAATGAGCAGTTCTTC. Based on the CDR3 plus reference TRBV9 and TRBJ2-1, the full variable domain is DSGVTQTPKHLITATGQRVTLRCSPRSGDLSVYWYQQSLDQGLQFLIQYYNGEERAKGNILERFSAQQFPDLHSELNLSSLELGDSALYFCASSVVIAAYNEQFFGPGTRLTVL.

This chain connects TRBV6-8 to TRBJ2-7, with TRBD1 matching 10 bases. The CDR3 totals 14 residues. Germline trimming cut 3 bases from V and 6 bases from J; bases unmatched to any gene: 5. Per the germline V gene, CDR1 is MNHGY and CDR2 is SAAAGT. CDR3 DNA: TGTGCCAGCAGTTATGGGACAGGGGTAATCGAGCAGTACTTC. Its translation: CASSYGTGVIEQYF.

J is TRBJ1-4 and V is TRBV11-3; 12 bases map to TRBD1. This CDR3 spans 15 amino acids. The V gene's germline CDR1 is SGHNT and CDR2 YENEEA. V was clipped by 3 bases and J by 8 bases; unmatched bases: 4. Here the CDR3 DNA reads TGTGCCAGCAGCTTGCCGGGACAGGGGGCAGAAAAACTGTTTTTT. Translation: CASSLPGQGAEKLFF.

The rearrangement uses TRBV2 and TRBJ2-7, with a tentative D call TRBD1 (5 bases). The CDR3 totals 14 residues. V was trimmed by 3 bases and J by 0 bases, leaving 9 bases between them. Per germline, CDR1 SNHLY and CDR2 FYNNEI. CDR3: CASSDLTDSYEQYF. The CDR3 coding sequence is TGTGCCAGCAGTGACTTGACAGACTCCTACGAGCAGTACTTC.

This clone was detected a few times. This sequence joins TRBV6-8 and TRBJ2-3; 13 positions match TRBD2. Germline V gives CDR1 MNHGY, CDR2 SAAAGT. The CDR3 sequence is 16 residues long. V dropped 6 bases and J dropped 5; count of bases not matched to a gene: 8. The CDR3 nucleotides read TGTGCCAGCAGCGGCGAGGGACTAGCGGGGTTAGATACGCAGTATTTT. Amino acids: CASSGEGLAGLDTQYF.

The chain is built from TRBV6-8 and TRBJ2-7, with TRBD2 matching 7 bases. The CDR3 covers 15 residues. From germline, CDR1 is MNHGY and CDR2 SAAAGT. J was trimmed by 5 bases and V by 1 base; bases with no gene match: 8. The CDR3 DNA reads as TGTGCCAGCAGTTACTGGGGCGGGAGAAGGAACGAGCAGTACTTC. Protein sequence: CASSYWGGRRNEQYF.

The chain combines TRBV19 with TRBJ2-3; 12 positions agree with TRBD2. The CDR3 spans 19 residues. Per germline, CDR1 LNHDA and CDR2 SQIVND (reference sequence). The ends lost 5 bases at V and 0 bases at J; junction bases unmatched: 12. The CDR3 reads CASSGQLAGGHPSTDTQYF. In DNA form, the CDR3 reads TGTGCCAGTAGTGGACAACTAGCGGGGGGCCATCCGAGCACAGATACGCAGTATTTT.

The chain employs TRBV28 and TRBJ1-5, with 10 positions matching TRBD1. V shed 2 bases and J 4 bases; nucleotides not matched to a gene: 2. Germline loops: CDR1 MDHEN, CDR2 SYDVKM. There are 15 residues in the CDR3. CDR3 sequence: CASSLGQGGNQPQHF. The CDR3 DNA reads as TGTGCCAGCAGTTTAGGACAGGGGGGGAATCAGCCCCAGCATTTT.

The sample holds a few counts of this clone. The V and J genes are TRBV11-3 and TRBJ2-1; D is possibly TRBD2 (6 bases). Trimming stripped 3 bases from V and 1 base from J, with 10 bases between. The length of the CDR3 is 15 residues. CDR1 is SGHNT and CDR2 is YENEEA in the germline V gene. The CDR3 reads CASSFRLGSYNEQFF. The CDR3 nucleotides read TGTGCCAGCAGCTTCCGACTAGGGTCCTACAATGAGCAGTTCTTC. The variable domain in full, completed from reference TRBV11-3 and TRBJ2-1, reads EAGVVQSPRYKIIEKKQPVAFWCNPISGHNTLYWYLQNLGQGPELLIRYENEEAVDDSQLPKDRFSAERLKGVDSTLKIQPAELGDSAVYLCASSFRLGSYNEQFFGPGTRLTVL.

This clone is large (0.1 to 1%) by share. The rearrangement uses TRBV12-5 and TRBJ1-1; D unclear. CDR1 is LGHNT and CDR2 is FRNRAP in the germline V gene. V was shortened by 6 bases and J by 1 base, with 3 bases between the two germline ends. The length of the CDR3 is 11 residues. CDR3 sequence (DNA): TGTGCTAGTGGGAAGAACACTGAAGCTTTCTTT. This translates into CASGKNTEAFF.

J is TRBJ2-6 and V is TRBV9; a weak D match, TRBD2 (6 bases). CDR1 and CDR2 (germline): SGDLS, YYNGEE. The CDR3 totals 15 residues. V was cut by 6 bases and J by 3 bases, with 13 bases left in between. The CDR3 DNA reads as TGTGCCAGCACCTCCGGGGGTCTTGGGGCCAACGTCCTGACTTTC. Translating gives CASTSGGLGANVLTF.

This clone turned up a few times. This chain joins TRBV14 and TRBJ2-1; 7 bases agree with TRBD2. Trimming cost V 0 bases and J 4 bases; bases outside gene matches: 6. Per the germline V gene, CDR1 is SGHDN and CDR2 is FVKESK. CDR3 length: 16 residues. The CDR3 is CASSQDPLASYNEQFF. The CDR3 nucleotides are TGTGCCAGCAGCCAAGATCCACTAGCGAGTTACAATGAGCAGTTCTTC.

The chain joins TRBV6-8 to TRBJ1-2, with a weak D call TRBD1 (6 bases). CDR3 length: 16 residues. Germline values: CDR1 MNHGY, CDR2 SAAAGT. V lost 5 bases to trimming and J lost 0 bases, with 16 bases between them. The CDR3: CASSGTRGATNYGYTF. The CDR3 nucleotides are TGTGCCAGCAGTGGAACCAGGGGAGCTACTAACTATGGCTACACCTTC.

This rearrangement joins TRBV9 to TRBJ2-1; D is possibly TRBD1 (6 bases). This CDR3 contains 15 residues. Per germline, CDR1 SGDLS and CDR2 YYNGEE. V was clipped by 5 bases and J by 8 bases, with 20 bases between them. The CDR3 protein is CASSESPQGLDEQFF. CDR3 DNA: TGTGCCAGCAGTGAAAGTCCGCAGGGGCTGGATGAGCAGTTCTTC.

By its share, this clone is medium-sized. This chain uses TRBV12-5 with TRBJ2-7; TRBD2 matches 9 bases. The CDR3 spans 15 residues. Germline loops: CDR1 LGHNT, CDR2 FRNRAP. The DNA of the CDR3 is TGTGCCAGCACCAAAGCTGGCGGGAGGGCCTACGAGCAGTACTTC. Translation gives CASTKAGGRAYEQYF. The entire variable domain, with the rest obtained from reference TRBV12-5 and TRBJ2-7, is as follows: DARVTQTPRHKVTEMGQEVTMRCQPILGHNTVFWYRQTMMQGLELLAYFRNRAPLDDSGMPKDRFSAEMPDATLATLKIQPSEPRDSAVYFCASTKAGGRAYEQYFGPGTRLTVT.

This chain links TRBV11-3 with TRBJ1-1; the D gene is possibly TRBD1 (5 bases). Germline CDR1 and CDR2: SGHNT and YENEEA. The CDR3 loop spans 16 amino acids. Trimming removed 3 bases at V and 0 bases at J, with 14 bases between. The CDR3 is CASSFSLGAVNTEAFF. The CDR3, as DNA: TGTGCCAGCAGCTTCTCTCTCGGGGCAGTGAACACTGAAGCTTTCTTT. Based on the CDR3 plus reference TRBV11-3 and TRBJ1-1, the full variable domain is EAGVVQSPRYKIIEKKQPVAFWCNPISGHNTLYWYLQNLGQGPELLIRYENEEAVDDSQLPKDRFSAERLKGVDSTLKIQPAELGDSAVYLCASSFSLGAVNTEAFFGQGTRLTVV.

This chain uses TRBV29-1 with TRBJ2-7, with 7 positions matching TRBD1. From germline, CDR1 is SQVTM and CDR2 ANQGSEA. This CDR3 spans 14 amino acids. The V and J ends lost 6 bases and 2 bases, in that order; junction bases with no gene match: 10. The CDR3 coding sequence is TGCAGCGTGAAACTGGGACAGCGAGCCTACGAGCAGTACTTC. Encoded protein: CSVKLGQRAYEQYF.

This clone was counted once. This sequence joins TRBV14 and TRBJ1-6, with 7 bases matching TRBD1. CDR1 and CDR2 from the germline V gene are SGHDN and FVKESK. The V and J ends lost 5 bases and 10 bases, in that order; junction bases with no gene match: 5. The CDR3 runs 13 residues. The CDR3 sequence is CASSGDRVSPLHF. CDR3 sequence (DNA): TGTGCCAGCAGCGGAGACAGGGTGTCACCCCTCCACTTT.

This clone is medium-sized by share. The genes are TRBV9 and TRBJ2-1; possibly TRBD1 for D (6 bases). CDR3 length equals 15 residues. Germline CDR1 and CDR2: SGDLS and YYNGEE. V was cut by 4 bases and J by 6 bases, with 17 bases left in between. CDR3 bases: TGTGCCAGCAGCCCCGGGACACTTGGTACCAATGAGCAGTTCTTC. This codes for CASSPGTLGTNEQFF.

V is TRBV14 and J is TRBJ1-1; D call uncertain. The germline V gene encodes CDR1 SGHDN and CDR2 FVKESK. This CDR3 comprises 11 residues. V was shortened by 9 bases and J by 6 bases, with 11 bases between the two germline ends. The CDR3 is CASSVGAEAFF. The CDR3 DNA sequence: TGTGCCAGTTCTGTGGGCGCTGAAGCTTTCTTT.

The genes are TRBV6-8 and TRBJ2-1; D gene ambiguous. The germline V gene encodes CDR1 MNHGY and CDR2 SAAAGT. The CDR3 is 14 amino acids. The V gene lost 2 bases and the J gene lost 3 bases, with 8 bases spanning the gap. CDR3 nucleotides: TGTGCCAGCAGTTACGCCACATTCTACAATGAGCAGTTCTTC. Translation gives CASSYATFYNEQFF.

V and J are TRBV6-8 and TRBJ1-5; 10 nucleotides line up with TRBD1. V trimming: 7 bases; J trimming: 6 bases; junction bases outside the gene matches: 9. Germline V lookup: CDR1 MNHGY, CDR2 SAAAGT. This CDR3 region has 15 residues. The CDR3 nucleotides read TGTGCCAGCAACCCCGGGACAGGGGAGAGTCAGCCCCAGCATTTT. Its translation: CASNPGTGESQPQHF.

V gene TRBV4-1 combines with J gene TRBJ2-3; a possible D gene is TRBD1 (5 bases). Trimming stripped 5 bases from V and 6 bases from J, with 15 bases between. Germline V CDR1 and CDR2: MGHRA, YSYEKL. This CDR3 has 14 amino acids. CDR3 sequence: CASSARTHRDTQYF. The CDR3 region has the DNA TGCGCCAGCAGCGCCCGGACCCACAGGGATACGCAGTATTTT.

There are a few counts of this clone. This rearrangement joins TRBV6-1 to TRBJ1-1, with 11 bases aligning to TRBD1. Unmatched junction bases numbered 1, after V lost 0 bases and J lost 4 bases. Germline-derived CDR1 and CDR2 are MNHNS and SASEGT. The CDR3 is 15 amino acids. The CDR3 reads CASSEAGTGGTEAFF. The CDR3 region has the DNA TGTGCCAGCAGTGAAGCGGGGACAGGGGGCACTGAAGCTTTCTTT.

The chain links TRBV12-5 to TRBJ2-7; 8 bases are shared with TRBD1. There are 13 residues in the CDR3. V shed 6 bases, J shed 1 base, and the junction held 2 bases outside the gene matches. Germline V gives CDR1 LGHNT, CDR2 FRNRAP. The CDR3 here is CASGRTGSYEQYF. The CDR3, as DNA: TGTGCTAGTGGCCGGACAGGGTCCTACGAGCAGTACTTC.

In this sample, this clone turned up a few times. The CDR3 nucleotides are TGTGCCAGCAGCCTACTCCCGGGACAGGCCTACAATGAGCAGTTCTTC. Translation: CASSLLPGQAYNEQFF. The chain has TRBV6-8 and TRBJ2-1; 8 bases are a match to TRBD1. V was pared by 6 bases and J by 2 bases, with 9 bases of the junction left unmatched. Germline values: CDR1 MNHGY, CDR2 SAAAGT. The CDR3 contains 16 residues.

There are a few counts of this clone. The chain has TRBV30 and TRBJ2-1; D is undetermined. Trimming stripped 1 base from V and 7 bases from J, with 11 bases between. The germline V gene has CDR1 GTSNPN and CDR2 SVGIG (reference sequence). This CDR3 contains 13 residues. CDR3 sequence (DNA): TGTGCCTGGAGTGGAACTATTAATAATGAGCAGTTCTTC. Amino acids: CAWSGTINNEQFF. The full variable domain, in which reference TRBV30 and TRBJ2-1 provide the parts outside the CDR3, is SQTIHQWPATLVQPVGSPLSLECTVEGTSNPNLYWYRQAAGRGLQLLFYSVGIGQISSEVPQNLSASRPQDRQFILSSKKLLLSDSGFYLCAWSGTINNEQFFGPGTRLTVL.

The chain recombines TRBV29-1 with TRBJ2-7; 8 bases are shared with TRBD2. Germline loops: CDR1 SQVTM, CDR2 ANQGSEA. This CDR3 has 14 amino acids. V shed 3 bases, J shed 2 bases, and the junction held 6 bases outside the gene matches. This CDR3 reads CSVEAGRGAYEQYF. CDR3 DNA sequence: TGCAGCGTTGAGGCAGGGCGGGGGGCCTACGAGCAGTACTTC.

On this clone: Because the CDR3's place on the DNA is in doubt, the DNA is left out and the CDR3 is given as listed by TCRdb. The chain is built from TRBV12-1 and TRBJ2-1; the listed D gene, TRBD2, was not tested against the DNA. TRBV12-1 is reported as a pseudogene. The CDR3 is 15 residues long, counting both termini. The CDR3 reads CASSFGEGSYNEQFF.

The chain recombines TRBV5-1 with TRBJ2-2, with 14 bases matching TRBD2. V trimming: 4 bases; J trimming: 9 bases; junction bases outside the gene matches: 5. The CDR3 length is 15 residues. Germline CDR1 SGHRS, CDR2 YFSETQ. CDR3 protein: CASSSRTSGGRELFF. For the CDR3, the DNA is TGCGCCAGCAGCAGTCGGACTAGCGGGGGGCGGGAGCTGTTTTTT.